The TCR beta chain under discussion was sequenced for a study of T cell changes during pregnancy in multiple sclerosis. The protocol was immunoSEQ multiplex PCR, while the TCRdb copy is restricted to in-frame clones and leaves out a portion. This sample has tens of thousands of clones, with roughly nine tenths found just once. CDR1 SGHRS and CDR2 YFSETQ come from the germline V gene. The CDR3 is made up of 13 amino acids. V lost 7 bases, J lost 7 bases, and 10 bases stayed unmatched. V usage is TRBV5-1 and J usage is TRBJ2-7, with 8 bases aligning to TRBD2. This specimen consisted of CD4+ T cells from peripheral blood mononuclear cells, obtained in the first trimester of pregnancy. This receptor was taken from a female donor with multiple sclerosis, enrolled in a pregnancy study. The CDR3 sequence: CASRSSGRDEQYF. In nucleotides, the CDR3 is TGCGCCAGCCGCTCGAGCGGGAGAGATGAGCAGTACTTC.